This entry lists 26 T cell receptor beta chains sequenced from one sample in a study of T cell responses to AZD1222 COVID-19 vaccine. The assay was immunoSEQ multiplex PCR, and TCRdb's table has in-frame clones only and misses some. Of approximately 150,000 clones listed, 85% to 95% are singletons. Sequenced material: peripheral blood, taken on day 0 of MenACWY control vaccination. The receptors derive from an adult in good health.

The CDR3 loop is CAISTGTETSPLHF. The CDR3 DNA sequence: TGTGCCATCAGTACCGGGACAGAAACTTCACCCCTCCACTTT. The J gene is TRBJ1-6, the V gene TRBV10-3, with 7 bases identical to TRBD1. The germline V gene has CDR1 ENHRY and CDR2 SYGVKD. Trimming took 5 bases from V and 9 from J; bases not matched to a gene: 7. The CDR3 extends over 14 amino acids.

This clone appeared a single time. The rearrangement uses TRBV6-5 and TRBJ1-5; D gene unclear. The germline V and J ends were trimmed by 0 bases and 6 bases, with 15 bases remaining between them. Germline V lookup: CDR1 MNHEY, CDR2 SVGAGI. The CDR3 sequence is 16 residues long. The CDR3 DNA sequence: TGTGCCAGCAGTTACTCGTCCAGGCCCGTCGGTCAGCCCCAGCATTTT. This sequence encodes CASSYSSRPVGQPQHF.

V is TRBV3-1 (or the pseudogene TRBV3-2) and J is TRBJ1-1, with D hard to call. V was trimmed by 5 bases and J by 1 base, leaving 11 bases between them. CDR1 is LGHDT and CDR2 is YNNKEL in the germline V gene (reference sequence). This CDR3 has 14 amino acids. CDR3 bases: TGTGCCAGCAGCTTCAATGGAGGGAACACTGAAGCTTTCTTT. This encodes CASSFNGGNTEAFF.

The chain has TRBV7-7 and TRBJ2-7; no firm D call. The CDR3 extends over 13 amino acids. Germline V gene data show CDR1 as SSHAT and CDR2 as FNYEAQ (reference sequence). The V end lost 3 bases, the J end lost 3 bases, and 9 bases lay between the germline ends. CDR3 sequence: CASSFVPGYEQYF. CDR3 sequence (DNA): TGTGCCAGCAGCTTCGTCCCCGGCTACGAGCAGTACTTC.

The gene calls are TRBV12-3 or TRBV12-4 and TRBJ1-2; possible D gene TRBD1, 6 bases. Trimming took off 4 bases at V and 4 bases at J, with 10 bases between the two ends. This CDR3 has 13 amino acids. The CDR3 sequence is CASSSPDSYGYTF. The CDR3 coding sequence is TGTGCCAGCAGTTCCCCGGACAGCTATGGCTACACCTTC.

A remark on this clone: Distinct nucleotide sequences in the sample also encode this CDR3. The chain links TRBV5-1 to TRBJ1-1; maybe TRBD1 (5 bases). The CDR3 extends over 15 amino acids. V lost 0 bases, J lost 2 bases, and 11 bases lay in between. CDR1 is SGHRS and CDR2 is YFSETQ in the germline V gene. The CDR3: CASSLDGGGNTEAFF. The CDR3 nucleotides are TGCGCCAGCAGCTTGGATGGTGGGGGAAACACTGAAGCTTTCTTT. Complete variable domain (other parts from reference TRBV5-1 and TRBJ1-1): KAGVTQTPRYLIKTRGQQVTLSCSPISGHRSVSWYQQTPGQGLQFLFEYFSETQRNKGNFPGRFSGRQFSNSRSEMNVSTLELGDSALYLCASSLDGGGNTEAFFGQGTRLTVV.

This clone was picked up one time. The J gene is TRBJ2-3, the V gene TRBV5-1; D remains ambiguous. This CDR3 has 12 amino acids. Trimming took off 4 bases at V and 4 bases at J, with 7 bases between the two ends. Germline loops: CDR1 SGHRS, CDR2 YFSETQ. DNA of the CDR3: TGCGCCAGCAGCCCCGATTCAGATACGCAGTATTTT. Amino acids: CASSPDSDTQYF.

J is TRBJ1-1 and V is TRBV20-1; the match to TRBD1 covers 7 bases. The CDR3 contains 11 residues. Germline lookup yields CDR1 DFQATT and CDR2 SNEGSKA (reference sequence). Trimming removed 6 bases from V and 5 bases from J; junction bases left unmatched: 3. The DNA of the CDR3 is TGCAGTGCGCGACAGGGTACTGAAGCTTTCTTT. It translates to CSARQGTEAFF.

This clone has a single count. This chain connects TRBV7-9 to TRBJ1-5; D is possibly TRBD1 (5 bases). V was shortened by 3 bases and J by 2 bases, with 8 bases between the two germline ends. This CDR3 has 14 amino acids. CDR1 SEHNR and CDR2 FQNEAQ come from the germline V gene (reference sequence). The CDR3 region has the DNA TGTGCCAGCAGCTTGGGGCAGGGCAATCAGCCCCAGCATTTT. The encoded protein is CASSLGQGNQPQHF.

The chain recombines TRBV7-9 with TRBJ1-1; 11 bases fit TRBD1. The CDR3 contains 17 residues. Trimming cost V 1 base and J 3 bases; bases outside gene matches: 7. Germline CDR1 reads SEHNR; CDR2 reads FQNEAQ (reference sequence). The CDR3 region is CASSLGTGGGGDTEAFF. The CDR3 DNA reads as TGTGCCAGCAGCTTAGGGACAGGGGGCGGCGGGGACACTGAAGCTTTCTTT.

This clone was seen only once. The CDR3 here is CASSPRDRVGTQYF. DNA of the CDR3: TGTGCCAGCAGCCCCCGGGACAGGGTGGGGACCCAGTACTTC. The V gene is TRBV7-8, the J gene TRBJ2-5, with 9 bases aligning to TRBD1. Germline V gene lookup returns CDR1 SGHVS and CDR2 FQNEAQ. The CDR3 sequence is 14 residues long. After removal of 5 bases from V and 7 bases from J, the junction contained 8 bases not matched to a gene. Full variable domain (missing parts from reference TRBV7-8 and TRBJ2-5): GAGVSQSPRYKVAKRGQDVALRCDPISGHVSLFWYQQALGQGPEFLTYFQNEAQLDKSGLPSDRFFAERPEGSVSTLKIQRTQQEDSAVYLCASSPRDRVGTQYFGPGTRLLVL.

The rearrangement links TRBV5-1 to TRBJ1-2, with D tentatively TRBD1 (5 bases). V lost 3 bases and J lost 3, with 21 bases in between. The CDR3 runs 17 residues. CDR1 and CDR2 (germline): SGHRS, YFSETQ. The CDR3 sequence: CASSYRSGAGTDYGYTF. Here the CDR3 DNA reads TGCGCCAGCAGCTACCGTAGCGGCGCAGGGACGGACTATGGCTACACCTTC.

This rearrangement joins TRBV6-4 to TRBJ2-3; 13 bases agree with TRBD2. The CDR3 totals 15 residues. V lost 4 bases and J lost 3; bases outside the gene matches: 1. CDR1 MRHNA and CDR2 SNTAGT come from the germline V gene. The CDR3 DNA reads TGTGCCAGCAGTGTGACTAGCGGGGGGACAGATACGCAGTATTTT. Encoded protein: CASSVTSGGTDTQYF.

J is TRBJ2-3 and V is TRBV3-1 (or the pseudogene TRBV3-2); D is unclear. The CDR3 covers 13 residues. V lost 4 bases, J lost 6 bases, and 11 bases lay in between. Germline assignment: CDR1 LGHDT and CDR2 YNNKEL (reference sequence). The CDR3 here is CASSPVGTDTQYF. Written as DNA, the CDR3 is TGTGCCAGCAGCCCGGTGGGAACGGATACGCAGTATTTT.

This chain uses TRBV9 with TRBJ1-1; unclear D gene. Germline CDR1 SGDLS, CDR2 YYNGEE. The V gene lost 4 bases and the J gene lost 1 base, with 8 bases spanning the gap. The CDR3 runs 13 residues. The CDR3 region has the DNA TGTGCCAGCAGCCGTACAGAGAACACTGAAGCTTTCTTT. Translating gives CASSRTENTEAFF.

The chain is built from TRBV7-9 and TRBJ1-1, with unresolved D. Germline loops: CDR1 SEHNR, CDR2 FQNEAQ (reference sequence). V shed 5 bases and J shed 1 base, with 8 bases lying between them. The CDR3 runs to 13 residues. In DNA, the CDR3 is TGTGCCAGCAGCGCACAAACGAACACTGAAGCTTTCTTT. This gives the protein CASSAQTNTEAFF. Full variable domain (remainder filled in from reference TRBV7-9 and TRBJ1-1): DTGVSQNPRHKITKRGQNVTFRCDPISEHNRLYWYRQTLGQGPEFLTYFQNEAQLEKSRLLSDRFSAERPKGSFSTLEIQRTEQGDSAMYLCASSAQTNTEAFFGQGTRLTVV.

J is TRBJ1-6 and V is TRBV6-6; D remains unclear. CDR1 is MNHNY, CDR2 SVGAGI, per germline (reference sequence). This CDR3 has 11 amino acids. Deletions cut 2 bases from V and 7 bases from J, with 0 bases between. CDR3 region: CASSYNSPLHF. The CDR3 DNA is TGTGCCAGCAGTTACAATTCACCCCTCCACTTT.

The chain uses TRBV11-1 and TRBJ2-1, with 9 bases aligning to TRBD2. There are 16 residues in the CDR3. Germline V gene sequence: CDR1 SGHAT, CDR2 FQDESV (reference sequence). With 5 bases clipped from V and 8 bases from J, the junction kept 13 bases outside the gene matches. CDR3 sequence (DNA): TGTGCCAGCAGCCCAGTCCCGGGACTAGCTCGAGATGAGCAGTTCTTC. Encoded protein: CASSPVPGLARDEQFF.

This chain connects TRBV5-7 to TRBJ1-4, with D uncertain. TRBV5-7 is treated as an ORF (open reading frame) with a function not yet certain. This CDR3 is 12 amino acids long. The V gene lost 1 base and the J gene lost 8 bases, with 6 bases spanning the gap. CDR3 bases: TGTGCCAGCAGCTTGTCCTGCGAAAAACTGTTTTTT. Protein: CASSLSCEKLFF.

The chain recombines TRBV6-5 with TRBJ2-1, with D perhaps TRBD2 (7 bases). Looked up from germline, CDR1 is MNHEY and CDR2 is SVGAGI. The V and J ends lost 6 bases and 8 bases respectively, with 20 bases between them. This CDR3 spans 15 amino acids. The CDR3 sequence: CASSPPEGGGDEQFF. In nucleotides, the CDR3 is TGTGCCAGCAGCCCGCCGGAAGGGGGAGGGGATGAGCAGTTCTTC.

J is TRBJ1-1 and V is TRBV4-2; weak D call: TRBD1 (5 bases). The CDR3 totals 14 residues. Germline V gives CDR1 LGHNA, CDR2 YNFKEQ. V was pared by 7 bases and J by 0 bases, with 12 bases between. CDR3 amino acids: CASNLGTMNTEAFF. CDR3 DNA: TGTGCCAGCAACCTCGGGACCATGAACACTGAAGCTTTCTTT.

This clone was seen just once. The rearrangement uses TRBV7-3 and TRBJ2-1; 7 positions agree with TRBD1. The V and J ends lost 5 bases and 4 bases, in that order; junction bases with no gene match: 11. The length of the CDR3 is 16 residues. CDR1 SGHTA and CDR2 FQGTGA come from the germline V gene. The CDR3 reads CASSAEGQWTYNEQFF. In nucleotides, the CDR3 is TGTGCCAGCAGCGCCGAGGGACAGTGGACTTACAATGAGCAGTTCTTC.

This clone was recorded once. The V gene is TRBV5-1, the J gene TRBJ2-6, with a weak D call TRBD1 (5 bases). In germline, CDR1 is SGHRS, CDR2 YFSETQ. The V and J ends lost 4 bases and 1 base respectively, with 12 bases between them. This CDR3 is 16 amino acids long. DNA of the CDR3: TGCGCCAGCAGCCATAAAGGACAATCTGGGGCCAACGTCCTGACTTTC. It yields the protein CASSHKGQSGANVLTF. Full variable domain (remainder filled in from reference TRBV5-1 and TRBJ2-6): KAGVTQTPRYLIKTRGQQVTLSCSPISGHRSVSWYQQTPGQGLQFLFEYFSETQRNKGNFPGRFSGRQFSNSRSEMNVSTLELGDSALYLCASSHKGQSGANVLTFGAGSRLTVL.

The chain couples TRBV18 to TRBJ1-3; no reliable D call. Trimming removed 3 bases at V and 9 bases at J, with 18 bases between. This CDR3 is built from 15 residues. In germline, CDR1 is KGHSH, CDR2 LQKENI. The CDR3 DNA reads TGTGCCAGCTCACCGTCACCAGGCCCTGGAGTCACCATATATTTT. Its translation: CASSPSPGPGVTIYF.

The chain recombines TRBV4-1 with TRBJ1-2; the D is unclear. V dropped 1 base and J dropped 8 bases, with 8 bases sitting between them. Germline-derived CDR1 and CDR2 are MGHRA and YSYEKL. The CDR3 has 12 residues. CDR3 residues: CASSQVLGGYTF. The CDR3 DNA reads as TGCGCCAGCAGCCAAGTTTTGGGCGGCTACACCTTC.

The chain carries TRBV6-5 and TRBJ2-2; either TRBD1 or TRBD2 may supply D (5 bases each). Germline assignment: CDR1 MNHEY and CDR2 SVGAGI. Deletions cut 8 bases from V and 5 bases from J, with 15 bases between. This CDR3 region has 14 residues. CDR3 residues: CASRRTSGTGELFF. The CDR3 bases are TGTGCCAGCCGGAGGACAAGCGGTACCGGGGAGCTGTTTTTT.